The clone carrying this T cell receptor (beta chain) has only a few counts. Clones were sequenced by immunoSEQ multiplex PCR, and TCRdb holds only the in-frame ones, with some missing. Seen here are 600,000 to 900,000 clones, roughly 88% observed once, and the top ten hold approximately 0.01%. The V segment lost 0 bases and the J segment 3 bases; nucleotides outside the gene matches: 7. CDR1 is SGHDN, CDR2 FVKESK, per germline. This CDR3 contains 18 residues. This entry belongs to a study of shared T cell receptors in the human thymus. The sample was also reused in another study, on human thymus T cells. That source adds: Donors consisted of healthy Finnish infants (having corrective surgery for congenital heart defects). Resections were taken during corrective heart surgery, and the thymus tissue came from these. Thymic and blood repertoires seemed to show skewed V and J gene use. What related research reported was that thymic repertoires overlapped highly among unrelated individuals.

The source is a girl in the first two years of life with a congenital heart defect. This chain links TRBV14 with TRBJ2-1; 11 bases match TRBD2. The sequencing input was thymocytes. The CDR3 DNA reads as TGTGCCAGCAGCCAAGAAAGCCTACTAGCGGGGGTCTACAATGAGCAGTTCTTC. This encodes CASSQESLLAGVYNEQFF.